Listed below are T cell receptor beta chains from one sample, sequenced in a study of a mutant IDH1 vaccine in newly diagnosed glioma. Here immunoSEQ multiplex PCR was the method, and the copy in TCRdb shows in-frame clones only, minus some. The table shows 85,000 to 100,000 clones, with about 80% occurring only once. The specimen comprised PBMCs, sampled from a glioma patient treated with radiotherapy, temozolomide or both. All receptors derive from a middle-aged man with glioma. CDR3s include the opening cysteine and the closing phenylalanine or tryptophan. The D gene is left open where the match is weak. Size values are once, few and many counts, or a class for expanded clones, and some rows have none.

>TRBJ2-2|TRBV10-3|once|TRBD2
TGTGCCATCACCGGGACTAGCGGGAGTAACGCCGGGGAGCTGTTTTTT
CAITGTSGSNAGELFF
>TRBJ2-3|TRBV7-8|-|-
TGTGCCAGCAGCTTAGGAGGGTGGGGGGATACGCAGTATTTT
CASSLGGWGDTQYF
>TRBJ2-7|TRBV5-6|few|TRBD2
TGTGCCAGCAGCTTTGATACTAGCGGGAGCGAGCAGTACTTC
CASSFDTSGSEQYF
>TRBJ2-1|TRBV9|-|TRBD1
TGTGCCAGCAGCGTAGTAGTTTCCTTTGGGACAGGAAACTACAATGAGCAGTTCTTC
CASSVVVSFGTGNYNEQFF
>TRBJ2-7|TRBV28|-|TRBD2
TGTGCCAGCAGTTTAGGGCTAGCGGGAGGCGAGCAGTACTTC
CASSLGLAGGEQYF
>TRBJ1-2|TRBV27|-|TRBD1
TGTGCCAGCAGTTTTTCCCCGACAGGGGAGGGCTATGGCTACACCTTC
CASSFSPTGEGYGYTF
>TRBJ2-1|TRBV5-8|-|-
TGTGCCAGCAGCTTGGACAGGGTTGATGAGCAGTTCTTC
CASSLDRVDEQFF
>TRBJ2-7|TRBV30|-|-
TGTGCCTGGAGGCCAGCGTTTAGTGGGAACGAGCAGTACTTC
CAWRPAFSGNEQYF
>TRBJ1-5|TRBV15|-|TRBD1
TGTGCCACCAGCAGAGACCTACAGGGGAATCAGCCCCAGCATTTT
CATSRDLQGNQPQHF
>TRBJ2-5|TRBV7-8|once|TRBD1
TGTGCCAGCAGCTTAGACAGGGGAGAGACCCAGTACTTC
CASSLDRGETQYF
>TRBJ1-5|TRBV29-1|-|-
TGCAGCGTTGAGGATAGCAATCAGCCCCAGCATTTT
CSVEDSNQPQHF
>TRBJ1-1|TRBV7-9|-|-
TGTGCCAGCAGCTTAGCCCCGGGAACTGAAGCTTTCTTT
CASSLAPGTEAFF
>TRBJ1-2|TRBV6-4|-|TRBD1
TGTGCCAGCAGTCCTGGGGGACAGCTGACGCTTTTCTATGGCTACACCTTC
CASSPGGQLTLFYGYTF
>TRBJ2-7|TRBV5-5|-|-
TGTGCCAGCAGCTTCAGGGGTTCCTACGAGCAGTACTTC
CASSFRGSYEQYF
>TRBJ2-4|TRBV10-3|-|TRBD1
TGTGCCATCAGTGAGTCGGGACAGTCGGACATTCAGTACTTC
CAISESGQSDIQYF
>TRBJ2-7|TRBV6-5|-|-
TGCGCCAGCAGTTACTCGAAAGTTGCCTACGAGCAGTACTTC
CASSYSKVAYEQYF
>TRBJ2-5|TRBV27|-|TRBD1
TGTGCCAGCAGTCACCTGACAGGGGGCGGGGAGACCCAGTACTTC
CASSHLTGGGETQYF
>TRBJ2-1|TRBV7-2|-|TRBD2
TGTGCCAGCAGGAGGACTAGCGGGACATCCTACAATGAGCAGTTCTTC
CASRRTSGTSYNEQFF
>TRBJ1-3|TRBV6-1|-|-
TGTGCCAGCAGTGAAGATTTCCAGTCGAGCTCTGGAAACACCATATATTTT
CASSEDFQSSSGNTIYF
>TRBJ1-6|TRBV2|-|TRBD1
TGTGCCAGCAGCGGACAGGTAGACTCCTATAATTCACCCCTCCACTTT
CASSGQVDSYNSPLHF
>TRBJ2-5|TRBV7-2|-|-
TGTGCCAGCAGCTTAGCCGGGGGCGCGAGAGAGACCCAGTACTTC
CASSLAGGARETQYF
>TRBJ1-5|TRBV7-9|-|TRBD1
TGTGCCAGCAGCAATGACAGGGGTGGACAGCCCCAGCATTTT
CASSNDRGGQPQHF
>TRBJ1-1|TRBV4-2|few|-
TGTGCCAGCAGCCTTACAGGGTTGAACACTGAAGCTTTCTTT
CASSLTGLNTEAFF
>TRBJ1-1|TRBV6-5|-|-
TGTGCCAGCAGTCCGCCCGCCGTTGGGACTGAAGCTTTCTTT
CASSPPAVGTEAFF
>TRBJ2-5|TRBV7-9|-|-
TGTGCCAGCAGCACACAGGGAAGGGTGGAGACCCAGTACTTC
CASSTQGRVETQYF
>TRBJ2-4|TRBV4-1|many|-
TGCGCCAGCAGCCAAGATGGACAGATCGCGGACATTCAGTACTTC
CASSQDGQIADIQYF